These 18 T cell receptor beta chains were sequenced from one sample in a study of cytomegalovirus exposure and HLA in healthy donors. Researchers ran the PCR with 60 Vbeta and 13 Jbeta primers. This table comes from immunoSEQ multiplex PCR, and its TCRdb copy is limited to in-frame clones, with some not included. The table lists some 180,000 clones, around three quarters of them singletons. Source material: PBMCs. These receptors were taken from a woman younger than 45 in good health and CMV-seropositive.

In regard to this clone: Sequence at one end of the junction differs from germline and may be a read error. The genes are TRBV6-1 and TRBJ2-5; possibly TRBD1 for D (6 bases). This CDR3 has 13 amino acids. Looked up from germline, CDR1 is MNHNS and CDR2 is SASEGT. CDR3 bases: TGTGCCAGCAGTGAAGCGCTTGGCAGGGGCAGGCACTTC. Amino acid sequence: CASSEALGRGRHF.

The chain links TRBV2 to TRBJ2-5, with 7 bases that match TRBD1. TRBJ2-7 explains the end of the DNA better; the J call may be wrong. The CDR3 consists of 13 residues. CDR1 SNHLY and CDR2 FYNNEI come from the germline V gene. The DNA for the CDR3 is TGTGCCAGTTCGGGACAGCGTTCCTACGAGCAGTACTTC. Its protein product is CASSGQRSYEQYF.

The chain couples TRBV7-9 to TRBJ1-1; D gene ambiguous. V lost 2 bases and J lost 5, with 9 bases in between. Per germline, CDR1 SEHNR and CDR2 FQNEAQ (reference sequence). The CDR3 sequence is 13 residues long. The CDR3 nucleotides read TGTGCCAGCAGCTTAAATGCGGTGACTGAAGCTTTCTTT. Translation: CASSLNAVTEAFF.

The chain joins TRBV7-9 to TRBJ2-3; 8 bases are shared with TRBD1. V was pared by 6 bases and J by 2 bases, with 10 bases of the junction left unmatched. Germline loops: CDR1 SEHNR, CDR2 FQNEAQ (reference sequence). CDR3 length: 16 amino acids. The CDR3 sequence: CASSHDRGRFTDTQYF. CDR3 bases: TGTGCCAGCAGTCATGACAGGGGCCGCTTCACAGATACGCAGTATTTT.

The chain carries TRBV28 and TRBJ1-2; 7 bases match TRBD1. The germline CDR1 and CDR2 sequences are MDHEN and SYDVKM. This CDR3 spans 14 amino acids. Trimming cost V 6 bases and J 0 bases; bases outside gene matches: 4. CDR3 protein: CASSEGATNYGYTF. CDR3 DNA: TGTGCCAGCAGCGAGGGGGCAACTAACTATGGCTACACCTTC.

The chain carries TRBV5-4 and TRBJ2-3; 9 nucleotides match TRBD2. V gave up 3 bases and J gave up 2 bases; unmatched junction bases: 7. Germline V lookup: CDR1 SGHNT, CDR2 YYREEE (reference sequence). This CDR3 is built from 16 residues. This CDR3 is CASSWPGLADTDTQYF. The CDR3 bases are TGTGCCAGCAGCTGGCCGGGACTAGCCGACACAGATACGCAGTATTTT. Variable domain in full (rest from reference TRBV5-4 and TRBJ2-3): ETGVTQSPTHLIKTRGQQVTLRCSSQSGHNTVSWYQQALGQGPQFIFQYYREEENGRGNFPPRFSGLQFPNYSSELNVNALELDDSALYLCASSWPGLADTDTQYFGPGTRLTVL.

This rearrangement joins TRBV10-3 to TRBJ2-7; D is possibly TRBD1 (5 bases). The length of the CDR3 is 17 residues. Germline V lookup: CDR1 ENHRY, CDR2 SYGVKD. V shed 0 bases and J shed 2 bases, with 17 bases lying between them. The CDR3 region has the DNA TGTGCCATCAGTGAGTCCTGGTTGTCCGAGACAGCCTACGAGCAGTACTTC. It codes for CAISESWLSETAYEQYF.

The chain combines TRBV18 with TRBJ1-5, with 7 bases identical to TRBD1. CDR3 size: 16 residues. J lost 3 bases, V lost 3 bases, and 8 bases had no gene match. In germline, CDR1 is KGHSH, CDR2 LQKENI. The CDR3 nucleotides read TGTGCCAGCTCACCGGGACAGCCCAGCCTCAATCAGCCCCAGCATTTT. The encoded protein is CASSPGQPSLNQPQHF.

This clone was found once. CDR3 DNA sequence: TGCGCCAGCAGCCAAGACGGGAATTACAATGAGCAGTTCTTC. It translates to CASSQDGNYNEQFF. J is TRBJ2-1 and V is TRBV4-3; a weak D match, TRBD2 (5 bases). The germline V gene has CDR1 LGHNA and CDR2 YSLEER. The length of the CDR3 is 14 residues. V shed 0 bases and J shed 4 bases, with 7 bases lying between them.

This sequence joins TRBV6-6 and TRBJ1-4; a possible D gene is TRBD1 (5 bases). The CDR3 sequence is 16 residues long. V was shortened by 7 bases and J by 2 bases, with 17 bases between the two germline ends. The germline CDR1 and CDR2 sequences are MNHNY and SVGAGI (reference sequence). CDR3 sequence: CASIGGGMNTNEKLFF. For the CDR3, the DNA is TGTGCCAGCATCGGGGGGGGGATGAACACTAATGAAAAACTGTTTTTT.

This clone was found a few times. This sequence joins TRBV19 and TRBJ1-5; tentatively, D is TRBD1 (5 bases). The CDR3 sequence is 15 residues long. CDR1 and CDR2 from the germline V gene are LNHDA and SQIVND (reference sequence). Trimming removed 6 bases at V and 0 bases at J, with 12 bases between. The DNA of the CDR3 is TGTGCCAGTAGACTACAGGTTTATAGCAATCAGCCCCAGCATTTT. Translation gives CASRLQVYSNQPQHF. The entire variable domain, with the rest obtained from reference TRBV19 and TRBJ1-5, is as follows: DGGITQSPKYLFRKEGQNVTLSCEQNLNHDAMYWYRQDPGQGLRLIYYSQIVNDFQKGDIAEGYSVSREKKESFPLTVTSAQKNPTAFYLCASRLQVYSNQPQHFGDGTRLSIL.

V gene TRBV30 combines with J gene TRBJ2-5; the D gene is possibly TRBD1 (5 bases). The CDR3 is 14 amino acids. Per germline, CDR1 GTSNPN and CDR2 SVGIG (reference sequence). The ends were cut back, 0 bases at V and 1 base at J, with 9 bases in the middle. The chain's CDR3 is CAWSVGVIQETQYF. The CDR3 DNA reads TGTGCCTGGAGTGTAGGGGTAATCCAAGAGACCCAGTACTTC.

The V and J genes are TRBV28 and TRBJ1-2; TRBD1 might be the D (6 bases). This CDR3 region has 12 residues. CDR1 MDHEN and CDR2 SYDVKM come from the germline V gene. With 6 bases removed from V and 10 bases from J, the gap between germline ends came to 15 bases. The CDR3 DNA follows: TGTGCCAGCAGCCGGACAGAGGTTGACTACACCTTC. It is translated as CASSRTEVDYTF.

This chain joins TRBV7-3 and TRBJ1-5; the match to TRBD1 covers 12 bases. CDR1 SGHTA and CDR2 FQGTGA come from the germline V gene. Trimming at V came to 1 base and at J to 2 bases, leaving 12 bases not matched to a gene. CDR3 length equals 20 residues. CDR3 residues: CASSLRITGTGGVGNQPQHF. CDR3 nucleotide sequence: TGTGCCAGCAGCTTAAGGATCACCGGGACAGGGGGCGTCGGCAATCAGCCCCAGCATTTT.

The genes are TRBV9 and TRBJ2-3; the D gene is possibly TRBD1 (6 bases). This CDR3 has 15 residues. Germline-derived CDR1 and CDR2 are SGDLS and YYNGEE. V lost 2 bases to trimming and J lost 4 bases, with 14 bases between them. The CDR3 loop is CASSVDVSGADTQYF. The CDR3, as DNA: TGTGCCAGCAGCGTTGACGTCTCAGGGGCAGATACGCAGTATTTT.

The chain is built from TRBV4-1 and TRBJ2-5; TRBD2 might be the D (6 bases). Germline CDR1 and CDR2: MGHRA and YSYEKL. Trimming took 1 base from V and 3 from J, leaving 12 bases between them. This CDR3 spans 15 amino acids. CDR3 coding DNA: TGCGCCAGCAGCCAAGTTGGCACGGGAGAAGAGACCCAGTACTTC. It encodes CASSQVGTGEETQYF.

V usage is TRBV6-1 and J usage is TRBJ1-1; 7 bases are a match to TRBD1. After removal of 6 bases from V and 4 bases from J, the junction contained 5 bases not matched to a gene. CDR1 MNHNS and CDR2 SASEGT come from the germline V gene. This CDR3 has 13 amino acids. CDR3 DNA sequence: TGTGCCAGCAGAGCGCAGGGGGGCACTGAAGCTTTCTTT. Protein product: CASRAQGGTEAFF.

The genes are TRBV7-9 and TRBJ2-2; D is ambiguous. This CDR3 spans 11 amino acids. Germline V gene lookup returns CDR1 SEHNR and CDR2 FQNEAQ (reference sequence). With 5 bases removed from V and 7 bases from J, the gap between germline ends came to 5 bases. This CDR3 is CASSKLGELFF. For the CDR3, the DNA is TGTGCCAGCAGCAAACTCGGGGAGCTGTTTTTT.